The T cell receptor beta chain described here comes from a study of low-dose radiotherapy and immunotherapy resistance in tumors. Study context: Every 2 weeks, cohort 1 got 0.5 Gy, reaching 6.5 Gy to the planning target volume. Daily, from cycle 1 day 1 and for four cycles, patients took oral aspirin 300 mg.

V shed 5 bases and J 0 bases; nucleotides not matched to a gene: 2. CDR3 size: 15 residues. In germline, CDR1 is MDHEN, CDR2 SYDVKM. Time point of the sample: after trial treatment. The treatment was: LDRT plus nivolumab, ipilimumab, low-dose cyclophosphamide and aspirin (RACIN trial). Each eligible patient had an advanced solid tumor, and these tumors lacked tumor-infiltrating lymphocytes. TRAV- and TRBV-specific primers were used for first-strand cDNA, which covered alpha and beta chains. PCR amplification of the TCRs was performed with Phusion for 20 to 25 PCR cycles, and it relied on a constant-region primer together with a V-primer adapter. TCRdb ran MiXCR on the reads and lists one entry per CDR3 protein. The sample yields about 97,000 distinct CDR3 sequences, less than 25% seen once.

Source: PBMCs, taken after low-dose radiotherapy plus immunotherapy. The sequence was obtained from a male donor with prostate cancer. The chain is built from TRBV28 and TRBJ2-3; 10 bases line up with TRBD2. CDR3 residues: CASSTSGASTDTQYF. CDR3 DNA: TGTGCCAGCAGTACTAGCGGGGCTAGCACAGATACGCAGTATTTT.